Here is one TCR beta chain with its context. Antigen unknown. This entry belongs to a study of CXCR3-negative and CXCR3-positive naive CD8 T cells. At the level of the study: TRB reads totalled about 140 million, about 1.5 +/- 0.3 million per library.

Each TRB cDNA library was prepared by 5' RACE (with UMI labels). TCRdb re-called the 5' RACE reads; one entry per CDR3 protein, DNA not given. Its listing shows some 130,000 distinct CDR3 sequences. Study-wide results and limits: Comparison of naive CXCR3-negative and CXCR3-positive cells revealed similar TRBV-TRBJ usage, while memory cells differed. In cryopreserved cells, CXCR3 expression partially decreased, and fresh PBMCs were used in most assays. High diversity, comparable across both naive subsets, contrasted with much lower diversity in memory CD8+ cells.

This sequence originates from a human donor in good health. Some clones in this sample may be carry-over from other donors' samples. Source material: naive CXCR3- CD8+ T cells from blood. Subset specified: CD45RO-CCR7+CD27+CD95- naive CD8+ T cells lacking CXCR3 (TNR3-).

The CDR3 loop reads CASSFEGELEQETQYF. The chain has TRBV12-3 or TRBV12-4 and TRBJ2-5. The CDR3 loop spans 16 amino acids.